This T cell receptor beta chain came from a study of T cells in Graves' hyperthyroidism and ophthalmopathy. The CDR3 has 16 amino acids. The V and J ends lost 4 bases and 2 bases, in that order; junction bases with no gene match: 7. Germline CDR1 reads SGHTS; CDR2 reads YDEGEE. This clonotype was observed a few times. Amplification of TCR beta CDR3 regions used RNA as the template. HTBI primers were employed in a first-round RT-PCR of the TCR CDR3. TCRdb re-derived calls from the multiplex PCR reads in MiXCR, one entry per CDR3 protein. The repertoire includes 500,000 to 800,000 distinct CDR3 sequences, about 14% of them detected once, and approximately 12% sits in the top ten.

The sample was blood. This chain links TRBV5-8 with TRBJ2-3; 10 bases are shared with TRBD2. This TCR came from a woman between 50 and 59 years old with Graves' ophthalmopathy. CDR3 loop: CASSRPLAGLTDTQYF. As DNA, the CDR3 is TGTGCCAGCAGCCGCCCACTAGCGGGACTCACAGATACGCAGTATTTT. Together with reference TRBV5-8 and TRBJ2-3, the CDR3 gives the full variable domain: EAGVTQSPTHLIKTRGQQATLRCSPISGHTSVYWYQQALGLGLQFLLWYDEGEERNRGNFPPRFSGRQFPNYSSELNVNALELEDSALYLCASSRPLAGLTDTQYFGPGTRLTVL.